This T cell receptor (beta chain) was captured in a study of neurological immune-mediated disorders. 2 million PBMCs stored at -80 C were the source of the unsorted libraries. This clonotype was seen repeatedly, ten times or more. The antigen remains unidentified. General study findings and limits: No expanded-clone CDR3 amino acid sequence recurred across subjects, suggesting private TCR-beta repertoires.

The cDNA was produced through 5'RACE with 10-nucleotide random UMIs. Sequencing of 15-18 subjects in each run yielded over 170 million TCR-beta sequences. TCRdb itself ran the 5' RACE reads through MiXCR, one entry per CDR3 protein. The profile shows around 40,000 distinct CDR3 sequences, approximately 12% of them singletons. V was trimmed by 5 bases and J by 6 bases, leaving 10 bases between them. The CDR3 covers 13 residues. The V gene's germline CDR1 is MNHEY and CDR2 SVGAGI. The chain couples TRBV6-5 to TRBJ2-2, with D uncertain. The clonotype comes from a female donor in good health. Source material: PBMCs. CDR3 in amino acids: CASSLSRSGELFF. CDR3 nucleotide sequence: TGTGCCAGCAGTCTGTCGCGGTCCGGGGAGCTGTTTTTT.